The 3 T cell receptor beta chains below come from one sample, sequenced in a study of early T cells in non-severe SARS-CoV-2 infection. TCRdb re-called the 5' RACE reads through MiXCR, storing one row per CDR3 protein. The table shows more than 35,000 distinct CDR3 sequences, with 5% to 6.5% occurring only once. Sequenced input: whole blood. These receptors originate from an adult who was a healthcare worker with PCR-confirmed SARS-CoV-2 infection or an uninfected control (not recorded which).

This clonotype has only a few counts. The rearrangement uses TRBV7-2 and TRBJ1-2; 9 bases agree with TRBD1. The CDR3 is 14 residues long. The J segment lost 8 bases and the V segment lost 5 bases, leaving 9 bases of the junction unmatched. Per germline, CDR1 SGHTA and CDR2 FQGNSA. The CDR3 nucleotides are TGTGCCAGCAGCCGGGGACAGGGAATAAGCGGCTACACCTTC. This translates into CASSRGQGISGYTF.

The chain couples TRBV5-1 to TRBJ1-3, with D maybe TRBD1 (6 bases). The V end lost 0 bases, the J end lost 0 bases, and 7 bases lay between the germline ends. CDR1 is SGHRS, CDR2 YFSETQ, per germline. The CDR3 runs to 15 residues. Here the CDR3 reads CASSLAGASGNTIYF. The CDR3 region has the DNA TGCGCCAGCAGCTTGGCGGGGGCCTCTGGAAACACCATATATTTT.

A word on this clonotype: Its ends do not fully match the called genes, so a read error is possible. The chain employs TRBV19 and TRBJ1-1, with 8 bases identical to TRBD1. The CDR3 loop spans 15 amino acids. Per germline, CDR1 LNHDA and CDR2 SQIVND (reference sequence). CDR3 sequence (DNA): TGTGCCAGTAGTATGCGGCGGACAGGGATCACTGAAGCCTTCTTT. This encodes CASSMRRTGITEAFF.